This TCR beta chain was identified in a study of T cells in Graves' hyperthyroidism and ophthalmopathy. Trimming removed 0 bases from V and 4 bases from J, with 13 bases in between. The germline CDR1 and CDR2 sequences are MNHEY and SVGAGI. The CDR3 covers 16 residues. This clonotype showed up many times. Its cognate antigen is unknown. Overall study results and limits: Ophthalmopathy was identified by the model a median 6.5 months ahead of onset. Separating ophthalmopathy from stable hyperthyroidism was achieved by a 13 V-J model.

Orbital computed tomography and thyroid ultrasound, together with serum TRAb and thyroxine and clinical symptoms, were used for diagnoses. RNA transcripts yielded amplified TCR beta CDR3 regions. First-round RT-PCR targeting the TCR CDR3 was performed with the HTBI primer set. TCRdb independently ran MiXCR on the multiplex PCR reads; one entry per CDR3 protein. The data show around 340,000 distinct CDR3 sequences, roughly 15% seen once. The sequencing input was blood. J is TRBJ2-1 and V is TRBV6-5; no firm D call. The TCR originated in a man in his thirties or forties with Graves' hyperthyroidism. CDR3 region: CASSYSIVAGYNEQFF. In DNA, the CDR3 is TGTGCCAGCAGTTACTCGATAGTGGCCGGGTACAATGAGCAGTTCTTC.